This is a list of T cell receptor beta chains from one sample in a study of blood T cells in healthy people across ages. TCRdb reprocessed the 5' RACE reads via MiXCR and lists one record per CDR3 protein. Here the sample spans about 730,000 distinct CDR3 sequences, 35% to 45% being singletons. The sequenced sample was blood. The receptors were gathered from a woman in her fifties or sixties in good health. Each CDR3 is given with its conserved first and last residue. A D gene is named only where the DNA matches it firmly. Clone size appears in some rows only: once, few, many, or a class for an expanded clone.

j_call	clone_size	v_call	d_call	cdr3_aa	cdr3_nt
TRBJ1-5	once	TRBV7-2	NA	CASSLVWGNEGPQHF	TGTGCCAGCAGCTTAGTATGGGGGAACGAGGGGCCCCAGCATTTT
TRBJ2-3	once	TRBV7-6	NA	CDTAGRRRGFTDTQYF	TGTGACACAGCCGGGCGGAGGCGCGGATTCACAGATACGCAGTATTTT
TRBJ2-1	many	TRBV7-8	TRBD2	CASSLARTSGKYEQFF	TGTGCCAGCAGCTTAGCACGGACTAGCGGGAAGTATGAGCAGTTCTTC
TRBJ1-2	NA	TRBV9	NA	CASSPVRQGYTF	TGTGCCAGCAGCCCAGTGAGGCAGGGCTACACCTTC
TRBJ2-1	NA	TRBV5-5	NA	CASSPGLHNGQFF	TGTGCCAGCAGCCCGGGACTTCACAATGGGCAGTTCTTC
TRBJ1-2	NA	TRBV6-2/TRBV6-3	NA	CASSYAKRYGYTF	TGTGCCAGCAGTTACGCTAAGAGATATGGCTACACCTTC
TRBJ1-3	few	TRBV28	NA	CASSFAGQPGNTIYF	TGTGCCAGCAGTTTCGCCGGGCAGCCTGGAAACACCATATATTTT
TRBJ1-1	few	TRBV20-1	NA	CSGYTLGTEAFF	TGCAGCGGATACACGTTGGGCACTGAAGCTTTCTTT
TRBJ2-7	NA	TRBV5-1	NA	CASSRADSHYEQYF	TGCGCCAGCAGCCGAGCTGACAGTCACTACGAGCAGTACTTC
TRBJ2-7	NA	TRBV20-1	TRBD1	CSARDGQGAYEQYF	TGCAGTGCTAGAGATGGGCAGGGGGCCTACGAGCAGTACTTC
TRBJ2-7	NA	TRBV20-1	TRBD1	CSAGQGPHEQYF	TGCAGTGCTGGACAGGGACCCCACGAGCAGTACTTC
TRBJ2-4	many	TRBV5-1	TRBD1	CASSAEGTGKNIQYF	TGCGCCAGCAGCGCTGAGGGGACAGGCAAAAACATTCAGTACTTC
TRBJ2-7	many	TRBV14	TRBD1	CASSAGTGQTYEQYF	TGTGCCAGCAGCGCCGGGACAGGTCAAACCTACGAGCAGTACTTC
TRBJ2-6	NA	TRBV24-1	NA	CATSVGEDSALALSGANVLTF	TGTGCCACCAGTGTGGGAGAGGACTCGGCTTTGGCTCTGAGTGGGGCCAACGTCCTGACTTTC
TRBJ1-5	once	TRBV7-8	TRBD1	CASSTRDSRNQPQHF	TGTGCCAGCAGCACCAGGGACAGTCGGAATCAGCCCCAGCATTTT
TRBJ1-5	NA	TRBV24-1	NA	CATSVNVYAWGSNQPQHF	TGTGCCACCAGTGTGAATGTCTACGCTTGGGGTAGCAATCAGCCCCAGCATTTT
TRBJ1-5	NA	TRBV20-1	NA	CSARVGGNQPQHF	TGCAGTGCTAGAGTGGGGGGCAATCAGCCCCAGCATTTT
TRBJ2-5	many	TRBV28	NA	CASSLSGVGETQYF	TGTGCCAGCAGTTTATCCGGGGTGGGGGAGACCCAGTACTTC
TRBJ2-3	few	TRBV25-1	NA	CASSESLGSTDTQYF	TGTGCCAGCAGTGAATCTCTCGGCAGCACAGATACGCAGTATTTT
TRBJ2-5	NA	TRBV20-1	NA	CSADHRKKGTQYF	TGCAGTGCCGACCACAGAAAAAAGGGGACCCAGTACTTC
TRBJ2-2	NA	TRBV3-1	TRBD2	CASSQWGLAGGGELFF	TGTGCCAGCAGCCAATGGGGACTAGCGGGAGGAGGGGAGCTGTTTTTT
TRBJ2-2	NA	TRBV7-2	NA	CASSLGRNSGSGETGELFF	TGTGCCAGCAGCTTAGGACGGAATAGTGGGAGCGGTGAGACCGGGGAGCTGTTTTTT
TRBJ2-7	NA	TRBV7-9	TRBD2	CASSSQMSGSSYNEQYF	TGTGCCAGCAGCTCTCAAATGAGCGGGAGCTCCTACAATGAGCAGTACTTC
TRBJ1-1	few	TRBV20-1	TRBD1	CSARDAGTVDPNTEAFF	TGCAGTGCTAGAGATGCCGGGACAGTTGACCCGAACACTGAAGCTTTCTTT